This is a list of T cell receptor beta chains from one sample in a study of T cells after yellow fever vaccination. TCRdb redid the calling of the 5' RACE reads with MiXCR, one entry per CDR3 protein. The sample has about 220,000 distinct CDR3 sequences, less than 3.5% seen once. The specimen was CD4+ T cells sorted from PBMCs, collected 10 days after the yellow fever booster vaccination. These receptors were obtained from a man between 18 and 35 years old who received the YFV17D yellow fever vaccine. Both conserved end residues are part of each CDR3. D genes are given only for firm matches. Only some rows state a clone size, as once, few, many or a class for expanded clones.

J gene	V gene	D gene	clone size	CDR3 length	CDR3 protein	CDR3 DNA
TRBJ1-4	TRBV28	NA	few	15	CASSFGPGRGEKLFF	TGTGCCAGCAGTTTCGGCCCAGGGCGGGGGGAAAAACTGTTTTTT
TRBJ1-2	TRBV7-2	NA	few	14	CASSLNGQLGIFTF	TGTGCCAGCAGCTTAAATGGACAGCTTGGAATCTTCACCTTC
TRBJ2-1	TRBV7-2	TRBD1	NA	15	CASSAGQGAYNEQFF	TGTGCCAGCAGCGCGGGACAGGGGGCCTACAATGAGCAGTTCTTC
TRBJ2-2	TRBV5-4	NA	many	14	CASSSDVNTGELFF	TGTGCCAGCAGCTCCGACGTGAACACCGGGGAGCTGTTTTTT
TRBJ1-2	TRBV6-2/TRBV6-3	NA	many	14	CASSTPGVNYGYTF	TGTGCCAGCAGTACTCCGGGCGTTAACTATGGCTACACCTTC
TRBJ2-5	TRBV4-1	NA	few	15	CASRFSAGGGETQYF	TGCGCCAGCCGATTTTCAGCAGGGGGAGGCGAGACCCAGTACTTC
TRBJ2-7	TRBV7-2	TRBD2	NA	16	CASSLKAGGSSYEQYF	TGTGCCAGCAGCTTAAAAGCGGGGGGGAGCTCCTACGAGCAGTACTTC
TRBJ2-5	TRBV6-2/TRBV6-3	TRBD1	many	13	CASGTEPMETQYF	TGTGCCAGCGGGACAGAACCAATGGAGACCCAGTACTTC
TRBJ1-1	TRBV12-3/TRBV12-4	NA	NA	13	CASLPDPPTEAFF	TGTGCCAGCCTGCCCGACCCCCCCACTGAAGCTTTCTTT
TRBJ1-1	TRBV5-1	NA	many	14	CASSLQGSNTEAFF	TGCGCCAGCAGCTTGCAGGGATCGAACACTGAAGCTTTCTTT
TRBJ2-6	TRBV11-3	NA	NA	18	CASSQGGAGSSGANVLTF	TGTGCCAGCAGCCAAGGTGGTGCTGGAAGCTCTGGGGCCAACGTCCTGACTTTC
TRBJ1-5	TRBV9	NA	few	18	CASSGPLGDIWSNQPQHF	TGTGCCAGCAGCGGTCCGTTGGGGGACATCTGGAGCAATCAGCCCCAGCATTTT
TRBJ2-6	TRBV7-9	NA	many	17	CASSSLDRQGRANVLTF	TGTGCCAGCAGCTCCTTGGATAGGCAGGGTAGGGCCAACGTCCTGACTTTC
TRBJ2-5	TRBV5-6	NA	many	16	CASSLVQRYERETQYF	TGTGCCAGCAGCTTGGTACAGAGGTACGAAAGGGAGACCCAGTACTTC
TRBJ1-1	TRBV5-1	NA	many	15	CASSLDPSQASEAFF	TGCGCCAGCAGCTTGGACCCCTCACAGGCCTCTGAAGCTTTCTTT
TRBJ2-5	TRBV29-1	TRBD1	many	14	CSVTGTGIGETQYF	TGCAGCGTCACCGGGACAGGGATAGGAGAGACCCAGTACTTC
TRBJ1-1	TRBV28	NA	many	11	CASSFSGEAFF	TGTGCCAGCAGTTTCAGTGGCGAGGCTTTCTTT
TRBJ2-1	TRBV2	TRBD1	many	14	CASERDRGVNEQFF	TGTGCCAGCGAGCGGGACAGGGGCGTGAATGAGCAGTTCTTC
TRBJ2-7	TRBV7-2	NA	many	14	CASSAGGPSTEQYF	TGTGCCAGCAGCGCCGGGGGCCCCAGCACCGAGCAGTACTTC
TRBJ1-2	TRBV5-4	NA	many	18	CASSLAGGRGSHNYGYTF	TGTGCCAGCAGCTTGGCGGGGGGGCGTGGGTCCCACAACTATGGCTACACCTTC
TRBJ1-2	TRBV6-2/TRBV6-3	NA	NA	13	CASSPFFGDGYTF	TGTGCCAGCAGTCCTTTCTTCGGCGATGGCTACACCTTC
TRBJ2-3	TRBV7-7	NA	many	13	CASSLLGTDTQYF	TGTGCTAGCAGCCTACTAGGCACAGATACGCAGTATTTT
TRBJ2-7	TRBV4-2	TRBD2	NA	14	CASSQGTSGWEQYF	TGTGCCAGCAGCCAGGGGACTAGTGGTTGGGAGCAGTACTTC
TRBJ2-3	TRBV7-2	TRBD2	many	14	CASSLGLVGDTQYF	TGTGCCAGCAGCTTGGGACTAGTAGGGGATACGCAGTATTTT
TRBJ2-1	TRBV23-1	NA	NA	16	CASSRTRTGPYNEQFF	TGCGCCAGCAGCCGGACACGGACGGGGCCCTACAATGAGCAGTTCTTC
TRBJ2-5	TRBV20-1	NA	many	16	CSASRFGRGYQETQYF	TGCAGTGCTAGTCGTTTTGGCAGGGGATACCAAGAGACCCAGTACTTC
TRBJ2-5	TRBV4-3	NA	NA	16	CASSLTGTPGVETQYF	TGCGCCAGCAGCCTAACCGGGACCCCCGGAGTCGAGACCCAGTACTTC
TRBJ2-1	TRBV3-1	TRBD2	NA	14	CASSQAGGFNEQFF	TGTGCCAGCAGCCAGGCGGGGGGGTTCAATGAGCAGTTCTTC
TRBJ2-7	TRBV20-1	TRBD2	few	14	CSARIAGGAYEQYF	TGCAGTGCTAGAATCGCCGGGGGGGCCTACGAGCAGTACTTC
TRBJ2-7	TRBV20-1	TRBD2	many	16	CSARDLGGGADYEQYF	TGCAGTGCTAGAGATTTGGGCGGGGGGGCCGACTACGAGCAGTACTTC
TRBJ2-2	TRBV5-5	TRBD1	NA	16	CASSLGTGGNTGELFF	TGTGCCAGCAGCTTGGGGACAGGGGGAAACACCGGGGAGCTGTTTTTT
TRBJ2-2	TRBV12-3/TRBV12-4	NA	many	15	CASSLSVRDTGELFF	TGTGCCAGCAGTTTGTCAGTCCGAGACACCGGGGAGCTGTTTTTT
TRBJ1-5	TRBV20-1	TRBD1	many	15	CSASTGGMSNQPQHF	TGCAGTGCTAGTACAGGGGGCATGAGCAATCAGCCCCAGCATTTT
TRBJ1-2	TRBV5-6	NA	NA	15	CASSLVGRRGYGYTF	TGTGCCAGCAGCTTGGTGGGCAGGCGAGGGTATGGCTACACCTTC
TRBJ2-4	TRBV21-1	NA	many	16	CASSKRVDSQKNIQYF	TGTGCCAGCAGCAAAAGGGTGGACAGTCAAAAAAACATTCAGTACTTC
TRBJ2-5	TRBV24-1	NA	many	16	CATSDARQGGEETQYF	TGTGCCACCAGTGATGCTCGACAGGGAGGGGAAGAGACCCAGTACTTC
TRBJ2-1	TRBV10-2	NA	NA	15	CASSGVGGGWDEQFF	TGCGCCAGCAGTGGGGTGGGCGGGGGCTGGGATGAGCAGTTCTTC
TRBJ1-1	TRBV3-1	NA	NA	13	CASSQGSGTEAFF	TGTGCCAGCAGCCAGGGGAGTGGGACTGAAGCTTTCTTT
TRBJ2-1	TRBV7-3	NA	NA	14	CASSASGSGDEQFF	TGTGCCAGCAGCGCTAGCGGTTCAGGGGATGAGCAGTTCTTC
TRBJ2-2	TRBV7-2	TRBD1	many	18	CASSLRTGTGGTAGELFF	TGTGCCAGCAGCTTGAGAACCGGGACAGGGGGCACAGCCGGGGAGCTGTTTTTT
TRBJ1-6	TRBV3-1	TRBD1	many	18	CASSGGGQGHWVGSPLHF	TGTGCCTCCAGCGGTGGGGGACAGGGTCATTGGGTTGGTTCACCCCTCCACTTT
TRBJ2-7	TRBV12-3/TRBV12-4	NA	many	15	CASSLVGLLRYEQYF	TGTGCCAGCAGTTTAGTAGGGTTGTTGCGCTACGAGCAGTACTTC
TRBJ2-3	TRBV5-4	NA	NA	14	CASSPEAGTDTQYF	TGTGCCAGCAGCCCCGAGGCGGGCACAGATACGCAGTATTTT
TRBJ2-3	TRBV20-1	TRBD2	few	14	CSALSGGAGDTQYF	TGCAGTGCCCTTAGCGGGGGGGCCGGAGATACGCAGTATTTT
TRBJ1-2	TRBV6-5	NA	NA	14	CASSATQGKGGYTF	TGTGCCAGCAGTGCTACACAGGGAAAAGGGGGCTACACCTTC
TRBJ1-4	TRBV29-1	NA	NA	13	CSVGWQRDEKLFF	TGCAGCGTTGGTTGGCAGAGAGATGAAAAACTGTTTTTT
TRBJ2-5	TRBV7-9	TRBD2	many	19	CASSLTRLLAGTRGETQYF	TGTGCCAGCAGCTTAACCCGACTACTAGCGGGGACCCGAGGAGAGACCCAGTACTTC
TRBJ2-3	TRBV7-3	NA	NA	16	CASSLTLSRPPDTQYF	TGTGCCAGCAGCTTAACGCTTTCCCGTCCCCCAGATACGCAGTATTTT
TRBJ2-4	TRBV20-1	NA	NA	12	CSASPGLNIQYF	TGCAGTGCTTCCCCGGGACTAAACATTCAGTACTTC
TRBJ1-2	TRBV12-3/TRBV12-4	NA	NA	11	CASSLWGGYTF	TGTGCCAGCAGTTTGTGGGGAGGCTACACCTTC
TRBJ2-2	TRBV6-5	NA	many	13	CASRGLFTGELFF	TGTGCCAGCAGAGGACTTTTCACCGGGGAGCTGTTTTTT
TRBJ2-1	TRBV7-6	NA	many	16	CASSLAPSATGLEQFF	TGTGCCAGCAGCTTAGCGCCTTCGGCAACGGGCCTTGAGCAGTTCTTC
TRBJ2-7	TRBV14	TRBD1	few	12	CASGTGLYEQYF	TGTGCCAGCGGGACAGGTCTATACGAGCAGTACTTC
TRBJ2-3	TRBV25-1	NA	many	14	CASSDRYAGDTQYF	TGTGCCAGCAGTGACAGGTACGCCGGAGATACGCAGTATTTT